This T cell receptor (beta chain) was retrieved from a study of cytomegalovirus exposure and HLA in healthy donors. Primers included in the PCR were 60 Vbeta and 13 Jbeta primers. The table came from immunoSEQ multiplex PCR; TCRdb's copy has only in-frame clones and leaves some out. In the table there are about 190,000 clones, approximately 80% of which are singletons. This clone occurred a few times. Its antigen remains unknown. There were likely unrecorded immune exposures, though donors were nominally healthy when sampled. The study's findings and limits: The authors judged a highly shared variant cluster likely a sequencing artifact.

The germline CDR1 and CDR2 sequences are MDHEN and SYDVKM. The germline V and J ends were trimmed by 3 bases and 4 bases, with 3 bases remaining between them. This CDR3 is 11 amino acids long. The V gene is TRBV28, the J gene TRBJ2-5; D remains ambiguous. This TCR derives from a woman aged 25 to 39 in good health and CMV-seropositive. Material for sequencing was PBMCs. The CDR3 reads CASSFRETQYF. DNA for the CDR3: TGTGCCAGCAGTTTTCGAGAGACCCAGTACTTC.